This is a list of T cell receptor beta chains from one sample in a study of neurological immune-mediated disorders. TCRdb re-analysed the 5' RACE reads in MiXCR, keeping a single row per CDR3 protein. Among more than 20,000 distinct CDR3 sequences listed, more than 2% were seen once. The sequenced sample was PBMCs. These receptors were collected from a woman in her forties or fifties with multiple sclerosis. CDR3s include the opening cysteine and the closing phenylalanine or tryptophan. The D gene is left open where the match is weak. Size tells how often a clone was seen (once, few, many) or the class of an expanded clone, and some rows leave it out.

clone_size: many
v_call: TRBV28
d_call: TRBD1
j_call: TRBJ2-4
cdr3_nt: TGTGCCAGCAGTTTATACAGGGGGGTTGCCAAAAACATTCAGTACTTC
cdr3_aa: CASSLYRGVAKNIQYF

clone_size: many
v_call: TRBV5-1
d_call: .
j_call: TRBJ1-2
cdr3_nt: TGCGCCAGCAGCTTGCGCGGGGGAGGTACGGACTATGGCTACACCTTC
cdr3_aa: CASSLRGGGTDYGYTF

clone_size: many
v_call: TRBV24-1
d_call: TRBD1
j_call: TRBJ1-1
cdr3_nt: TGTGCCACCAAACCGGGACAGGGGAACACTGAAGCTTTCTTT
cdr3_aa: CATKPGQGNTEAFF

clone_size: many
v_call: TRBV7-2
d_call: .
j_call: TRBJ2-7
cdr3_nt: TGTGCCAGCAGCTTAGCCGACGGGGGGCGTTTCGAGCAGTACTTC
cdr3_aa: CASSLADGGRFEQYF

clone_size: many
v_call: TRBV11-3
d_call: .
j_call: TRBJ2-7
cdr3_nt: TGTGCCAGCAGGAATCAGGATAATCTTCTTTTTGAGCAGTACTTC
cdr3_aa: CASRNQDNLLFEQYF

clone_size: .
v_call: TRBV6-5
d_call: TRBD1
j_call: TRBJ2-7
cdr3_nt: TGTGCCAGCAGTCAGCCCGACAGGGTTCCCTACGAGCAGTACTTC
cdr3_aa: CASSQPDRVPYEQYF

clone_size: few
v_call: TRBV20-1
d_call: .
j_call: TRBJ1-2
cdr3_nt: TGCAGTGCTAGTGGCGGGAACTATGGCTACACCTTC
cdr3_aa: CSASGGNYGYTF

clone_size: many
v_call: TRBV25-1
d_call: .
j_call: TRBJ1-1
cdr3_nt: TGTGCCAGCTGCAGGAACACTGAAGCTTTCTTT
cdr3_aa: CASCRNTEAFF

clone_size: many
v_call: TRBV20-1
d_call: .
j_call: TRBJ1-6
cdr3_nt: TGCAGTGCAAGTGTGGGAGATCGAAATTCACCCCTCCACTTT
cdr3_aa: CSASVGDRNSPLHF

clone_size: many
v_call: TRBV20-1
d_call: TRBD2
j_call: TRBJ2-7
cdr3_nt: TGCAGTGCTAGAGACCAGCGGGGGGGCTACGAGCAGTACTTC
cdr3_aa: CSARDQRGGYEQYF

clone_size: .
v_call: TRBV9
d_call: TRBD1
j_call: TRBJ1-6
cdr3_nt: TGTGCCAGCAGCGAGGGGACAGGGCATTCACCCCTACACTTT
cdr3_aa: CASSEGTGHSPLHF

clone_size: many
v_call: TRBV5-1
d_call: .
j_call: TRBJ1-6
cdr3_nt: TGCGCCAGCAGCTTGGAAACAGGCTCGAGTTCACCCCTCCACTTT
cdr3_aa: CASSLETGSSSPLHF

clone_size: many
v_call: TRBV7-7
d_call: .
j_call: TRBJ2-1
cdr3_nt: TGTGCTAGCAGCTTAGGACGGCTAGTGGGGTCTGGTGAGCAGTTCTTC
cdr3_aa: CASSLGRLVGSGEQFF

clone_size: few
v_call: TRBV20-1
d_call: TRBD2
j_call: TRBJ2-7
cdr3_nt: TGCAGTGCTAGAGATGCGGGAGGGGGGTACGAGCAGTACTTC
cdr3_aa: CSARDAGGGYEQYF

clone_size: many
v_call: TRBV20-1
d_call: TRBD1
j_call: TRBJ1-2
cdr3_nt: TGCAGTGCTATAACAGGGGCAGGGGTGGGGGGCTACACCTTC
cdr3_aa: CSAITGAGVGGYTF

clone_size: many
v_call: TRBV7-3
d_call: .
j_call: TRBJ2-3
cdr3_nt: TGTGCCAGCAGCAAAAACCTTCATAGTGCTAGCACAGATACGCAGTATTTT
cdr3_aa: CASSKNLHSASTDTQYF

clone_size: few
v_call: TRBV7-6
d_call: .
j_call: TRBJ1-1
cdr3_nt: TGTGCCAGCAGCTCGGGACCGCCTGTCAGGGCTTTCTTT
cdr3_aa: CASSSGPPVRAFF

clone_size: many
v_call: TRBV5-1
d_call: TRBD1
j_call: TRBJ1-2
cdr3_nt: TGCGCCAGCGTGCCGACGGGGACAGGGAGCTATGGCTACACCTTC
cdr3_aa: CASVPTGTGSYGYTF

clone_size: many
v_call: TRBV5-1
d_call: .
j_call: TRBJ2-3
cdr3_nt: TGCGCCAGCAGCCAGGACCAGCACACAGATACGCAGTATTTT
cdr3_aa: CASSQDQHTDTQYF

clone_size: .
v_call: TRBV5-1
d_call: .
j_call: TRBJ2-3
cdr3_nt: TGCGCCAGCAGCTCAGGGGAGGGACGGGGTACGCAGTATTTT
cdr3_aa: CASSSGEGRGTQYF

clone_size: many
v_call: TRBV20-1
d_call: TRBD1
j_call: TRBJ2-5
cdr3_nt: TGCAGTGCTAGAGCATTCGGACAGGGTCGCGGTAGGTCGGAGGGGCAAGAGACCCAGTACTTC
cdr3_aa: CSARAFGQGRGRSEGQETQYF

clone_size: many
v_call: TRBV29-1
d_call: .
j_call: TRBJ1-2
cdr3_nt: TGCAGCGTCACTCGACGGGGGCTTAACTATGGCTACACCTTC
cdr3_aa: CSVTRRGLNYGYTF

clone_size: .
v_call: TRBV6-1
d_call: TRBD2
j_call: TRBJ2-1
cdr3_nt: TGTGCCAGCAGGTCACTAGCGGGAGTTAATGAGCAGTTCTTC
cdr3_aa: CASRSLAGVNEQFF

clone_size: few
v_call: TRBV9
d_call: .
j_call: TRBJ1-2
cdr3_nt: TGTGCCAGCAGCGTAGCGCCGGGGCCCTATGGCTACACCTTC
cdr3_aa: CASSVAPGPYGYTF

clone_size: .
v_call: TRBV11-3
d_call: TRBD2
j_call: TRBJ2-3
cdr3_nt: TGTGCCAGCAGCTCGCCCCGACTAGCGGGAGGTTACACAGATACGCAGTATTTT
cdr3_aa: CASSSPRLAGGYTDTQYF

clone_size: many
v_call: TRBV7-2
d_call: .
j_call: TRBJ1-2
cdr3_nt: TGTGCCAGCAGCTTTTCTGGAACAGAGAATAACTATGGCTACACCTTC
cdr3_aa: CASSFSGTENNYGYTF

clone_size: many
v_call: TRBV3-1
d_call: .
j_call: TRBJ1-1
cdr3_nt: TGTGCCAGCAGCCTCCGACAGGCTAACACTGAAGCTTTCTTT
cdr3_aa: CASSLRQANTEAFF

clone_size: many
v_call: TRBV3-1
d_call: TRBD1
j_call: TRBJ1-5
cdr3_nt: TGTGCCAGCAGCGGGACAGGGGGCGGGCAGCCCCAGAATTTT
cdr3_aa: CASSGTGGGQPQNF

clone_size: many
v_call: TRBV20-1
d_call: .
j_call: TRBJ1-1
cdr3_nt: TGCAGTGCTAGAGGTGGGACCGAAGCTTTCTTT
cdr3_aa: CSARGGTEAFF

clone_size: many
v_call: TRBV5-1
d_call: TRBD1
j_call: TRBJ1-2
cdr3_nt: TGCGCCAGCAGCCCGGACAGGGTTTCTAGCTATGGCTACACCTTC
cdr3_aa: CASSPDRVSSYGYTF

clone_size: many
v_call: TRBV5-6
d_call: .
j_call: TRBJ1-5
cdr3_nt: TGTGCCAGCAGCCGACGTGGCAATCAGCCCCAGCATTTT
cdr3_aa: CASSRRGNQPQHF

clone_size: few
v_call: TRBV10-3
d_call: .
j_call: TRBJ2-7
cdr3_nt: TGTGCCATCAGTGAGTCGGGCAGCTCCTACGAGCAGTACTTC
cdr3_aa: CAISESGSSYEQYF

clone_size: many
v_call: TRBV5-1
d_call: TRBD1
j_call: TRBJ2-7
cdr3_nt: TGCGCCAGAAGGGATGGGACAGAAACCTACGAGCAGTACTTC
cdr3_aa: CARRDGTETYEQYF

clone_size: many
v_call: TRBV7-2
d_call: TRBD1
j_call: TRBJ2-7
cdr3_nt: TGTGCCAGCAGCTTAAACAGGGGTATGAGGTACGAGCAGTACTTC
cdr3_aa: CASSLNRGMRYEQYF

clone_size: many
v_call: TRBV16
d_call: .
j_call: TRBJ1-5
cdr3_nt: TGTGCCAGCAGCCCGAGGACAGTCAATCAGCCCCAGCATTTT
cdr3_aa: CASSPRTVNQPQHF

clone_size: many
v_call: TRBV5-1
d_call: TRBD1
j_call: TRBJ1-1
cdr3_nt: TGCGCCAGCAGCTTCGACAGGGGAGTAAACACTGAAGCTTTCTTT
cdr3_aa: CASSFDRGVNTEAFF

clone_size: many
v_call: TRBV20-1
d_call: .
j_call: TRBJ1-5
cdr3_nt: TGCAGTGCTAGGCGGGGGCGCGGGGACAATCAGCCCCAGCATTTT
cdr3_aa: CSARRGRGDNQPQHF

clone_size: few
v_call: TRBV9
d_call: .
j_call: TRBJ2-7
cdr3_nt: TGTGCCAGCAGCGTAGGTGGGGGCAGGTACGAGCAGTACTTC
cdr3_aa: CASSVGGGRYEQYF

clone_size: many
v_call: TRBV12-3/TRBV12-4
d_call: TRBD2
j_call: TRBJ2-7
cdr3_nt: TGTGCCAGCAGTTTCGGAGGGGAGGGCGAGCAGTACTTC
cdr3_aa: CASSFGGEGEQYF

clone_size: few
v_call: TRBV29-1
d_call: .
j_call: TRBJ2-2
cdr3_nt: TGCAGCGTTGAGTCGCAGCAGAGGATTCCCGGGGAGCTGTTTTTT
cdr3_aa: CSVESQQRIPGELFF